A single sample is the source of the 7 T cell receptor beta chains below, sequenced in a study of beta chain features in type 1 diabetes. Points from the study as a whole: Shorter TCRB CDR3s, moderately but significantly so, were found in Type 1 diabetes patients in all four CD4+ subsets.

Their recognized antigens are unknown. The entirety of the isolated RNA underwent reverse transcription, so expressed TCRB transcripts were sequenced. Measured with immunoSEQ multiplex PCR; TCRdb has only the in-frame clones, and not every one. This table has hundreds of thousands of clones, approximately 16% appearing once. The sequenced sample consisted of naive CD4+ T cells from blood. The receptor source for this set is a man younger than 35 with type 1 diabetes.

This clone came up many times. Other nucleotide sequences from this sample produce the same CDR3. The CDR3 bases are TGCAGCGTTGGCGGTCTAGCCAAAAACATTCAGTACTTC. Residues: CSVGGLAKNIQYF. This sequence joins TRBV29-1 and TRBJ2-4; D gene ambiguous. The CDR3 covers 13 residues. V was trimmed by 4 bases and J by 0 bases, leaving 7 bases between them. From germline, CDR1 is SQVTM and CDR2 ANQGSEA.

The chain joins TRBV15 to TRBJ2-5, with 7 nucleotides matching TRBD1. Germline-derived CDR1 and CDR2 are LNHNV and YYDKDF (reference sequence). V lost 1 base to trimming and J lost 1 base; unmatched junction nucleotides: 3. This CDR3 region has 15 residues. The CDR3 loop reads CATSRGGTAQETQYF. As DNA, the CDR3 is TGTGCCACCAGCAGAGGTGGGACAGCCCAAGAGACCCAGTACTTC. Drawing the rest from reference TRBV15 and TRBJ2-5, the complete variable domain is DAMVIQNPRYQVTQFGKPVTLSCSQTLNHNVMYWYQQKSSQAPKLLFHYYDKDFNNEADTPDNFQSRRPNTSFCFLDIRSPGLGDTAMYLCATSRGGTAQETQYFGPGTRLLVL.

The rearrangement uses TRBV6-5 and TRBJ1-6, with TRBD1 matching 8 bases. J lost 11 bases, V lost 6 bases, and 6 bases had no gene match. Germline CDR1 is MNHEY and CDR2 is SVGAGI. The CDR3 has 13 amino acids. In DNA, the CDR3 is TGTGCCAGCAGCGACAGGGGTAGAACACCCCTCCACTTT. Translating gives CASSDRGRTPLHF.

This chain links TRBV5-1 with TRBJ2-3, with 12 bases aligning to TRBD2. The CDR3 runs 15 residues. Germline trimming cut 1 base from V and 6 bases from J; bases unmatched to any gene: 3. CDR1 and CDR2 (germline): SGHRS, YFSETQ. The CDR3: CASSLTGTSGDTQYF. The CDR3 coding sequence is TGCGCCAGCAGCTTGACCGGGACTAGCGGGGATACGCAGTATTTT.

This clone appeared a few times. The chain has TRBV2 and TRBJ2-4; D is ambiguous. With 7 bases removed from V and 3 bases from J, the gap between germline ends came to 4 bases. Germline values: CDR1 SNHLY, CDR2 FYNNEI. This CDR3 spans 11 amino acids. The chain's CDR3 is CASTVKNIQYF. CDR3 nucleotide sequence: TGTGCCAGCACTGTCAAAAACATTCAGTACTTC.

This clone was picked up a small number of times. The rearrangement joins TRBV30 to TRBJ1-1; D perhaps matches TRBD1 (6 bases). The V end was cut by 4 bases, the J end by 1 base, with 10 bases between. The CDR3 runs 13 residues. From germline, CDR1 is GTSNPN and CDR2 SVGIG (reference sequence). The CDR3 protein is CAWTSRGNTEAFF. DNA of the CDR3: TGTGCCTGGACTAGCAGGGGGAACACTGAAGCTTTCTTT.

This clone was seen more than once but under ten times. This chain uses TRBV5-1 with TRBJ2-2; TRBD2 is a possible D gene (5 bases). The V and J ends lost 0 bases and 7 bases respectively, with 16 bases between them. The germline gives CDR1 SGHRS, CDR2 YFSETQ. The CDR3 length is 16 residues. The CDR3 DNA sequence: TGCGCCAGCAGCTTGGCCGTGGGAGCGAACGGCGGGGAGCTGTTTTTT. Residues: CASSLAVGANGGELFF.